Listed below are T cell receptor beta chains from one sample, sequenced in a study of blood T cells in healthy people across ages. TCRdb re-called the 5' RACE reads through MiXCR, storing one row per CDR3 protein. Of about a million distinct CDR3 sequences listed, 35% to 40% are singletons. Sequenced material: blood. The origin of the receptors is a young man in good health. CDR3s include the opening cysteine and the closing phenylalanine or tryptophan. Each record gives: D gene, clone size, V gene, J gene, CDR3 DNA, CDR3 protein. D genes are given only for firm matches. Clone size is not always given. Where it is, it says once, few, many or a class for expanded clones.

D: TRBD2
size: few
V: TRBV11-1
J: TRBJ2-7
DNA: TGTGCCAGCACTAGAGCGGGGGACTACGAGCAGTACTTC
CDR3: CASTRAGDYEQYF

D: NA
size: NA
V: TRBV11-1
J: TRBJ1-2
DNA: TGTGCCAGCAGCTTTAGCACTAACTATGACTACACCTTC
CDR3: CASSFSTNYDYTF

D: TRBD1
size: NA
V: TRBV20-1
J: TRBJ1-6
DNA: TGCAGTGCTATAAGGACAGGCTCCTATAATTCACCCCTCCACTTT
CDR3: CSAIRTGSYNSPLHF

D: NA
size: few
V: TRBV12-3/TRBV12-4
J: TRBJ1-1
DNA: TGTGCCAGCAGTTTTGTCCGGGCCACTGAAGCTTTCTTT
CDR3: CASSFVRATEAFF

D: NA
size: once
V: TRBV4-1
J: TRBJ2-5
DNA: TGCGCCAGCAGCCAAGCTTTCACGGCTACTTGGCAAGAGACCCAGTACTTC
CDR3: CASSQAFTATWQETQYF

D: TRBD1
size: few
V: TRBV12-3/TRBV12-4
J: TRBJ2-7
DNA: TGTGCCAGCGTCGGCCCGGGACAGGGGCACTACGAGCAGTACTTC
CDR3: CASVGPGQGHYEQYF

D: NA
size: NA
V: TRBV7-2
J: TRBJ2-5
DNA: TGTGCCAGCAGCTTACCGCTCAAAGAGACCCAGTACTTC
CDR3: CASSLPLKETQYF

D: NA
size: NA
V: TRBV27
J: TRBJ1-5
DNA: TGTGCCAGCGGATTCGGTGAGCAGCCCCAGCATTTT
CDR3: CASGFGEQPQHF

D: TRBD2
size: NA
V: TRBV5-1
J: TRBJ2-3
DNA: TGCGCCAGCAGCGGGGGACTAGCGGGAGGCACAGATACGCAGTATTTT
CDR3: CASSGGLAGGTDTQYF

D: NA
size: few
V: TRBV21-1
J: TRBJ1-2
DNA: TGTGCCAGCAGCAAAGTCGGGACCAAATATAACTATGGCTACACCTTC
CDR3: CASSKVGTKYNYGYTF

D: TRBD1
size: NA
V: TRBV4-2
J: TRBJ2-1
DNA: TGTGCCAGCAGCCAAGAATGGAGACAGGGCTACAATGAGCAGTTCTTC
CDR3: CASSQEWRQGYNEQFF

D: TRBD2
size: NA
V: TRBV20-1
J: TRBJ2-7
DNA: TGCAGTGCTAGACGCTTCGGGACTAGCTCCTACGAGCAGTACTTC
CDR3: CSARRFGTSSYEQYF

D: NA
size: few
V: TRBV29-1
J: TRBJ1-4
DNA: TGCAGCGTTGAGGACACAGGGCTCTATGAAAAACTGTTTTTT
CDR3: CSVEDTGLYEKLFF

D: NA
size: NA
V: TRBV7-2
J: TRBJ2-5
DNA: TGTGCCAGCAGCCCCCAAGGAGCTACTCAAGAGACCCAGTACTTC
CDR3: CASSPQGATQETQYF

D: TRBD1
size: NA
V: TRBV6-1
J: TRBJ1-2
DNA: TGTGCCAGCCAGGACAGGGGAATCGGTTATGGCTACACCTTC
CDR3: CASQDRGIGYGYTF

D: NA
size: NA
V: TRBV3-1
J: TRBJ1-2
DNA: TGTGCCAGCAGCCAAGCTGTAGGGGGGGGCTACACCTTC
CDR3: CASSQAVGGGYTF

D: TRBD2
size: NA
V: TRBV28
J: TRBJ2-5
DNA: TGTGCCAGCAGTGTCAGCGGGGGGGCCCAAGAGACCCAGTACTTC
CDR3: CASSVSGGAQETQYF

D: NA
size: NA
V: TRBV18
J: TRBJ1-3
DNA: TGTGCCAGCTCACCATCCGGAGGGGACACCATATATTTT
CDR3: CASSPSGGDTIYF

D: NA
size: NA
V: TRBV20-1
J: TRBJ2-1
DNA: TGCAGTGCTAGAGATGGCCGGGAGCAGTTCTTC
CDR3: CSARDGREQFF

D: NA
size: many
V: TRBV11-2
J: TRBJ2-1
DNA: TGTGCCAGCAGCCCTAATTTGGGGCAGTTCTTC
CDR3: CASSPNLGQFF

D: TRBD1
size: NA
V: TRBV4-3
J: TRBJ2-7
DNA: TGCGCCAGCAGCCCGGGACAGGGGGAAGGTAACCACGAGCAGTACTTC
CDR3: CASSPGQGEGNHEQYF

D: TRBD1
size: NA
V: TRBV12-3/TRBV12-4
J: TRBJ1-1
DNA: TGTGCCAGCAGCCCCGGGACAGCCAGCAGTGAAGCTTTCTTT
CDR3: CASSPGTASSEAFF

D: NA
size: NA
V: TRBV2
J: TRBJ1-1
DNA: TGTGCCAGCAGTGATAATTCGTTTAAGGACAGTGAAGCTTTCTTT
CDR3: CASSDNSFKDSEAFF

D: NA
size: NA
V: TRBV4-1
J: TRBJ1-1
DNA: TGCGCCAGCAGCTTTGCGCGGACAGCGATGAACACTGAAGCTTTCTTT
CDR3: CASSFARTAMNTEAFF

D: NA
size: NA
V: TRBV10-3
J: TRBJ2-5
DNA: TGTGCCACATTCTCGGGACCCCGAGGGGAGACCCAGTACTTC
CDR3: CATFSGPRGETQYF

D: NA
size: few
V: TRBV5-1
J: TRBJ2-3
DNA: TGCGCCAGCAGCCCCAGGACTATGGATACGCAGTATTTT
CDR3: CASSPRTMDTQYF